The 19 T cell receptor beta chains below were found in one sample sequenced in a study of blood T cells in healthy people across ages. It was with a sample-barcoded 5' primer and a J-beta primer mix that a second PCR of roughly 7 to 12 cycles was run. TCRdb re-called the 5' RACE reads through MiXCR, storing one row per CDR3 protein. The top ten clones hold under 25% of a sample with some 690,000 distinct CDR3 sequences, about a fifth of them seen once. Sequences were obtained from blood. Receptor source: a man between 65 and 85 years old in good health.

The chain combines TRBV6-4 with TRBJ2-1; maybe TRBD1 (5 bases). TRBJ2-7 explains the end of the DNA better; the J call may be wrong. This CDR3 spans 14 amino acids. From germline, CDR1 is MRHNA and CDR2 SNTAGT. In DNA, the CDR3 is TGTGCCAGCAGTACTCCAGGGTTCACCTACGAGCAGTACGTC. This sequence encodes CASSTPGFTYEQYV.

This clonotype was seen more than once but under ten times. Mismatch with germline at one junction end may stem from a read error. The CDR3 nucleotides are TGTACCAGCAGGGCGAACACCGGGGAGCTGTTTTTT. Translation: CTSRANTGELFF. This sequence joins TRBV7-3 and TRBJ2-2, with D perhaps TRBD1 (5 bases). CDR3 length equals 12 residues. Germline assignment: CDR1 SGHTA and CDR2 FQGTGA.

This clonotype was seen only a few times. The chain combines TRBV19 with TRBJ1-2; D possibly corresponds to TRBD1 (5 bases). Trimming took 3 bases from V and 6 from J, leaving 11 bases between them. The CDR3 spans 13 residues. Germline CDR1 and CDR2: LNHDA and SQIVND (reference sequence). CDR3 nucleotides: TGTGCCAGTAGTATTGGGCAGGGCCATGGCTACACCTTC. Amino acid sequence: CASSIGQGHGYTF. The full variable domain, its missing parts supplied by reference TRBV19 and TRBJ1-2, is DGGITQSPKYLFRKEGQNVTLSCEQNLNHDAMYWYRQDPGQGLRLIYYSQIVNDFQKGDIAEGYSVSREKKESFPLTVTSAQKNPTAFYLCASSIGQGHGYTFGSGTRLTVV.

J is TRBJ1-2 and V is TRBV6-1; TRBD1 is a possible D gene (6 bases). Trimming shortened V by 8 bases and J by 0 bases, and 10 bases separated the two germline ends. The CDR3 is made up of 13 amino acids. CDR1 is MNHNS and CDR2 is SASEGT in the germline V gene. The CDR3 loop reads CASGRGTNYGYTF. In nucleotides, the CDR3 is TGTGCCAGCGGCAGGGGTACTAACTATGGCTACACCTTC.

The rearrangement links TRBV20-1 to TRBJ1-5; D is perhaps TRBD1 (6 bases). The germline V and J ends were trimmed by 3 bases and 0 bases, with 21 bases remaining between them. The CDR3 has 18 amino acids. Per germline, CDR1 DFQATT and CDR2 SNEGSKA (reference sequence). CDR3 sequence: CSARDGQSRTYSNQPQHF. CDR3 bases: TGCAGTGCTAGGGACGGACAGTCTCGAACCTATAGCAATCAGCCCCAGCATTTT.

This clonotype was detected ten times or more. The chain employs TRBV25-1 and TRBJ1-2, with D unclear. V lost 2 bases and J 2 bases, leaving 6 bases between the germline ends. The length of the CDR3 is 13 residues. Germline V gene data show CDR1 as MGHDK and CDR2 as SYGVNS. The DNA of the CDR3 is TGTGCCAGCAGTGAAACAGTCAACTATGGCTACACCTTC. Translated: CASSETVNYGYTF.

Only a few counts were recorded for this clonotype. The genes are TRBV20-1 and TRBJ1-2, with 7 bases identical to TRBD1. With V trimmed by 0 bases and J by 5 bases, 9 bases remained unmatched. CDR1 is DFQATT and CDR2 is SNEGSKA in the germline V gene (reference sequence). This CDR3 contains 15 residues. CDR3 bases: TGCAGTGCTAGAGATTTTGGGACAGTTTCATATGGCTACACCTTC. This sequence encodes CSARDFGTVSYGYTF.

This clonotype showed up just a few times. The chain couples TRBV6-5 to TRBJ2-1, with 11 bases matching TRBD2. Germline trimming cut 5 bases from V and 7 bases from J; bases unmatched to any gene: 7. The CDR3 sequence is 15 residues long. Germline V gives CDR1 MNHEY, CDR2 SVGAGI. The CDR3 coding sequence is TGTGCCAGCAGTAGGCTAGCGGGGGGACCAAATGAGCAGTTCTTC. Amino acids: CASSRLAGGPNEQFF.

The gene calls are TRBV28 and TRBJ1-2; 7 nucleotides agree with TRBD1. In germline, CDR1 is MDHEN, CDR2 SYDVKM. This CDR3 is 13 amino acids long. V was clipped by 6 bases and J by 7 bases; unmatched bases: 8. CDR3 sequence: CASRIDRERGYTF. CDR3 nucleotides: TGTGCCAGCAGGATCGACAGGGAGCGTGGCTACACCTTC.

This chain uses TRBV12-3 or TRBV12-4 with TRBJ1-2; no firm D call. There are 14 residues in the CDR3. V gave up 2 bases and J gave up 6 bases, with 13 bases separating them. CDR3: CASSLIPGNHGYTF. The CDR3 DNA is TGTGCCAGCAGTTTAATTCCGGGGAATCATGGCTACACCTTC.

The CDR3: CASSLGPEDEKLFF. Here the CDR3 DNA reads TGCGCCAGCAGCTTAGGACCGGAAGACGAAAAACTGTTTTTT. The genes are TRBV5-1 and TRBJ1-4; D is unresolved. V lost 2 bases, J lost 8 bases, and 13 bases lay in between. Germline values: CDR1 SGHRS, CDR2 YFSETQ. The CDR3 spans 14 residues.

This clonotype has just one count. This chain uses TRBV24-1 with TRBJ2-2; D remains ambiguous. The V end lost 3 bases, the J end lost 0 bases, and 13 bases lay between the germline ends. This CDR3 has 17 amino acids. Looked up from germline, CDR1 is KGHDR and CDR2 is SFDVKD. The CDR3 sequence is CATSDKRVTANTGELFF. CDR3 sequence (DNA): TGTGCCACCAGTGATAAGCGAGTCACCGCGAACACCGGGGAGCTGTTTTTT.

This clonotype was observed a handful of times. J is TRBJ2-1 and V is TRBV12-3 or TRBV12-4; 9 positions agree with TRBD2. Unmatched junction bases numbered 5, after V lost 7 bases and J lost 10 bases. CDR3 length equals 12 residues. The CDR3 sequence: CASNNSGREQFF. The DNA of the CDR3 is TGTGCCAGCAACAACAGCGGGAGGGAGCAGTTCTTC.

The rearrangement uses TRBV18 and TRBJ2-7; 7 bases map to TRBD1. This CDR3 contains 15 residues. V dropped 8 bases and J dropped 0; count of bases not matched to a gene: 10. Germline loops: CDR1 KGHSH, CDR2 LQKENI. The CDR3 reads CASSLFRGSSYEQYF. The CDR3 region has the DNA TGTGCCAGCAGTTTGTTCAGGGGGAGCTCCTACGAGCAGTACTTC.

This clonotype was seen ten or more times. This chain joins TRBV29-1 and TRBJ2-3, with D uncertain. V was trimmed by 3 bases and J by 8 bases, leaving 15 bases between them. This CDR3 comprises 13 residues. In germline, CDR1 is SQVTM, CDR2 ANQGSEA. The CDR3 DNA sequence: TGCAGCGTTGACGCTTCGCGGAAAGCTACGCAGTATTTT. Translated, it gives CSVDASRKATQYF.

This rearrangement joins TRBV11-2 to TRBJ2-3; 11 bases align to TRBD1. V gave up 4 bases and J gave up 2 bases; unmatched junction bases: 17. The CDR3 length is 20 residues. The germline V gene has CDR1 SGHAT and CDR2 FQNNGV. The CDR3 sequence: CASSSGQGVSFSPYTDTQYF. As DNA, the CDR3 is TGTGCCAGCAGCTCGGGACAGGGGGTTTCCTTTAGCCCCTACACAGATACGCAGTATTTT.

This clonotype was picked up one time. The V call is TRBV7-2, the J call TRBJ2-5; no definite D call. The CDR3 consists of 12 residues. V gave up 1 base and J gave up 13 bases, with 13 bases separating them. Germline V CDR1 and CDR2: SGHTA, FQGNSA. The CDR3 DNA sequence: TGTGCCAGCAGCTTAGATCCCGCGGTGCTGTACTTC. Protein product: CASSLDPAVLYF.

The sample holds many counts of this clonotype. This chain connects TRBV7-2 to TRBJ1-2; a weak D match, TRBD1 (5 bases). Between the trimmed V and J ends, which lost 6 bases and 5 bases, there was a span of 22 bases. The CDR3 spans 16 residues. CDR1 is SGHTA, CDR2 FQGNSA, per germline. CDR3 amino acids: CASSSGRTTQAYGYTF. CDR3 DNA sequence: TGTGCCAGCAGTTCCGGACGGACAACACAAGCTTATGGCTACACCTTC.

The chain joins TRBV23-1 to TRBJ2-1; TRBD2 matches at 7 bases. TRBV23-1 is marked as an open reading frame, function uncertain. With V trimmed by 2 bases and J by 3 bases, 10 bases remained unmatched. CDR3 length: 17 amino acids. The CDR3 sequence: CASSQVPRGENYNEQFF. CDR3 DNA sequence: TGCGCCAGCAGTCAAGTCCCACGGGGGGAAAACTACAATGAGCAGTTCTTC.